This T cell receptor (beta chain) derives from a study of technical replicates of blood from several donors. Using immunoSEQ multiplex PCR, the repertoire was profiled, and TCRdb retains in-frame clones only, with some absent. The table lists tens of thousands of clones, 80% to 95% of them singletons. The ends were cut back, 3 bases at V and 2 bases at J, with 12 bases in the middle. CDR1 is SGDLS, CDR2 YYNGEE, per germline. CDR3 length: 16 amino acids. The source is a human donor in good health. Some clones in this sample may be carry-over from other donors' samples. The V and J genes are TRBV9 and TRBJ1-6, with D unclear. The material sequenced was PBMCs. The CDR3 DNA is TGTGCCAGCAGCGCATTTGCAGTCCCCTATAATTCACCCCTCCACTTT. It specifies CASSAFAVPYNSPLHF.